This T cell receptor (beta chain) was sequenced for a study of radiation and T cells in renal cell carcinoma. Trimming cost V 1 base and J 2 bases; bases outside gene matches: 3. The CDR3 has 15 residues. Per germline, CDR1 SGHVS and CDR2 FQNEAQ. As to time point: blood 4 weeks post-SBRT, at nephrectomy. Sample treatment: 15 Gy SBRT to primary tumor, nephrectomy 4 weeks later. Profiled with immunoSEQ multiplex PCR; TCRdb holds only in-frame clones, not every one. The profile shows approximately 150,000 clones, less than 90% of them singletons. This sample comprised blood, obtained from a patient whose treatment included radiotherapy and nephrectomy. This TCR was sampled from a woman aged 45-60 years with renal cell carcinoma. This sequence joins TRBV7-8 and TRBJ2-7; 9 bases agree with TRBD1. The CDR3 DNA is TGTGCCAGCAGCTTAGTGGGGACAGGGCCCTACGAGCAGTACTTC. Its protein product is CASSLVGTGPYEQYF.